This entry lists 18 T cell receptor beta chains sequenced from one sample in a study of radiation and T cells in renal cell carcinoma. The time point: baseline pretreatment blood. Noted treatment: 15 Gy SBRT to primary tumor, nephrectomy 4 weeks later. Assay used: immunoSEQ multiplex PCR; TCRdb lists only in-frame clones, some missing. The sample gives some 150,000 clones, roughly 80% of which show up once; around a quarter is in the top ten. Source: blood, taken from a patient whose treatment included radiotherapy and nephrectomy. The source is a woman between 45 and 65 years old with renal cell carcinoma.

This clone was recorded once. The chain is built from TRBV19 and TRBJ1-6, with D uncertain. The CDR3 is 17 residues long. Trimming cost V 7 bases and J 6 bases, with 22 bases left between them. The V gene's germline CDR1 is LNHDA and CDR2 SQIVND (reference sequence). The CDR3 DNA follows: TGTGCCAGTACCCCCGGGGTAAGGGCGGTGCCTAATTCACCCCTCCACTTT. This gives the protein CASTPGVRAVPNSPLHF.

The chain employs TRBV5-1 and TRBJ2-2; D not resolved. From germline, CDR1 is SGHRS and CDR2 YFSETQ. V lost 0 bases to trimming and J lost 4 bases, with 10 bases between them. This CDR3 has 15 amino acids. The CDR3, as DNA: TGCGCCAGCAGCTTGGCGGTTGGGGTCACCGGGGAGCTGTTTTTT. Protein sequence: CASSLAVGVTGELFF.

This chain connects TRBV7-2 to TRBJ2-7, with TRBD1 matching 7 bases. V lost 4 bases, J lost 11 bases, and 11 bases stayed unmatched. The CDR3 contains 13 residues. Per the germline V gene, CDR1 is SGHTA and CDR2 is FQGNSA. The chain's CDR3 is CASSSDRSYGKYF. In DNA form, the CDR3 reads TGTGCCAGCAGCTCGGACAGGAGCTACGGGAAGTACTTC.

The rearrangement links TRBV2 to TRBJ2-7; TRBD1 is a possible D gene (5 bases). Per germline, CDR1 SNHLY and CDR2 FYNNEI. Trimming left V 6 bases short and J 0 bases short, with 15 bases between. This CDR3 is 15 amino acids long. The DNA of the CDR3 is TGTGCCAGCAGGCGACGGACATCAACCTCCTACGAGCAGTACTTC. It is translated as CASRRRTSTSYEQYF.

This clone came up a few times. J is TRBJ1-1 and V is TRBV9; 7 bases map to TRBD1. Trimming cost V 5 bases and J 3 bases; bases outside gene matches: 7. The length of the CDR3 is 14 residues. Germline lookup yields CDR1 SGDLS and CDR2 YYNGEE. The CDR3 protein is CASSQGVSYTEAFF. The DNA for the CDR3 is TGTGCCAGCAGTCAGGGGGTCAGCTACACTGAAGCTTTCTTT.

This chain joins TRBV11-2 and TRBJ1-5; no clear D gene. Trimming cost V 5 bases and J 0 bases, with 20 bases left between them. CDR1 and CDR2 (germline): SGHAT, FQNNGV. The CDR3 has 18 amino acids. This CDR3 is CASSNSGGRRDSNQPQHF. DNA of the CDR3: TGTGCCAGCAGCAATTCTGGCGGACGAAGAGATAGCAATCAGCCCCAGCATTTT.

The rearrangement joins TRBV5-4 to TRBJ2-5; either TRBD1 or TRBD2 may fit D (5 bases each). The V and J ends lost 4 bases and 3 bases respectively, with 13 bases between them. CDR1 is SGHNT and CDR2 is YYREEE in the germline V gene (reference sequence). The CDR3 runs 14 residues. The CDR3 reads CASSLGTIKETQYF. DNA for the CDR3: TGTGCCAGCAGCCTGGGGACGATCAAAGAGACCCAGTACTTC.

This sequence joins TRBV7-2 and TRBJ2-3, with D perhaps given as TRBD1 or TRBD2 (5 bases each). There are 15 residues in the CDR3. Deletions cut 3 bases from V and 2 bases from J, with 12 bases between. The germline gives CDR1 SGHTA, CDR2 FQGNSA. CDR3 region: CASSFSGALTDTQYF. CDR3 sequence (DNA): TGTGCCAGCAGCTTTTCCGGGGCCCTCACAGATACGCAGTATTTT.

V and J are TRBV9 and TRBJ2-3; 11 bases map to TRBD2. Per the germline V gene, CDR1 is SGDLS and CDR2 is YYNGEE. The CDR3 spans 15 residues. Trimming removed 2 bases from V and 3 bases from J; junction bases left unmatched: 2. CDR3 sequence: CASSVPSGGTDTQYF. CDR3 coding DNA: TGTGCCAGCAGCGTCCCTAGCGGGGGGACAGATACGCAGTATTTT. The variable domain in full, with the rest retrieved from reference TRBV9 and TRBJ2-3, is DSGVTQTPKHLITATGQRVTLRCSPRSGDLSVYWYQQSLDQGLQFLIQYYNGEERAKGNILERFSAQQFPDLHSELNLSSLELGDSALYFCASSVPSGGTDTQYFGPGTRLTVL.

The CDR3 loop is CASRDSGVQETQYF. In nucleotides, the CDR3 is TGTGCCAGCAGGGATAGCGGAGTACAAGAGACCCAGTACTTC. The chain has TRBV7-6 and TRBJ2-5; possible D gene TRBD2, 6 bases. Germline V gene data show CDR1 as SGHVS and CDR2 as FNYEAQ. The CDR3 is 14 amino acids. The V end was cut by 6 bases, the J end by 2 bases, with 13 bases between.

This clone appeared once. The chain carries TRBV5-1 and TRBJ2-4, with D maybe TRBD1 (6 bases). Germline V lookup: CDR1 SGHRS, CDR2 YFSETQ. CDR3 size: 12 residues. V dropped 6 bases and J dropped 8 bases, with 12 bases sitting between them. The CDR3 DNA follows: TGCGCCAGCACCAACTCAGGGGACATTCAGTACTTC. Residues: CASTNSGDIQYF.

V gene TRBV5-1 combines with J gene TRBJ2-5; 13 bases are a match to TRBD2. In germline, CDR1 is SGHRS, CDR2 YFSETQ. With 4 bases clipped from V and 2 bases from J, the junction kept 8 bases outside the gene matches. This CDR3 spans 17 amino acids. CDR3: CASSPGTSGARQETQYF. CDR3 nucleotide sequence: TGCGCCAGCAGCCCGGGGACTAGCGGGGCCCGGCAAGAGACCCAGTACTTC.

The CDR3: CSVPGTGGNQPQHF. The CDR3 coding sequence is TGCAGCGTTCCCGGGACAGGGGGCAATCAGCCCCAGCATTTT. This chain connects TRBV29-1 to TRBJ1-5; 10 bases align to TRBD1. The CDR3 loop spans 14 amino acids. Trimming removed 5 bases from V and 2 bases from J; junction bases left unmatched: 3. CDR1 and CDR2 from the germline V gene are SQVTM and ANQGSEA.

The chain uses TRBV7-2 and TRBJ2-2; D unclear. Trimming shortened V by 2 bases and J by 6 bases, and 16 bases separated the two germline ends. CDR1 and CDR2 (germline): SGHTA, FQGNSA. The CDR3 runs 16 residues. CDR3 DNA sequence: TGTGCCAGCAGCTTAATGGGTGGGGAAGGATCCGGGGAGCTGTTTTTT. Encoded protein: CASSLMGGEGSGELFF.

This clone came up once. V and J are TRBV7-8 and TRBJ2-7, with 9 bases identical to TRBD2. The germline CDR1 and CDR2 sequences are SGHVS and FQNEAQ. V lost 2 bases to trimming and J lost 2 bases; unmatched junction nucleotides: 7. The length of the CDR3 is 16 residues. In DNA, the CDR3 is TGTGCCAGCAGCTTACGGGTCCCTAGCGGGGCCTACGAGCAGTACTTC. Translation gives CASSLRVPSGAYEQYF.

The chain combines TRBV7-2 with TRBJ1-3; tentatively, D is TRBD1 (5 bases). V gave up 7 bases and J gave up 2 bases, with 12 bases separating them. The germline V gene has CDR1 SGHTA and CDR2 FQGNSA. This CDR3 spans 14 amino acids. CDR3 sequence reads: CASTWGRAGNTIYF. The CDR3 region has the DNA TGTGCCAGCACCTGGGGCAGGGCTGGAAACACCATATATTTT.

CDR3: CASSPQGDTEAFF. In nucleotides, the CDR3 is TGTGCCAGCTCACCACAGGGGGACACTGAAGCTTTCTTT. This rearrangement joins TRBV18 to TRBJ1-1; D perhaps matches TRBD1 (6 bases). CDR3 length equals 13 residues. From germline, CDR1 is KGHSH and CDR2 LQKENI. With 1 base removed from V and 3 bases from J, the gap between germline ends came to 6 bases.

This clone was recorded a few times. This chain uses TRBV5-1 with TRBJ2-1; D unresolved. V was trimmed by 0 bases and J by 8 bases, leaving 9 bases between them. This CDR3 has 13 amino acids. The germline V gene encodes CDR1 SGHRS and CDR2 YFSETQ. CDR3 DNA sequence: TGCGCCAGCAGCTTGGGACAAATGGATGAGCAGTTCTTC. This translates into CASSLGQMDEQFF.